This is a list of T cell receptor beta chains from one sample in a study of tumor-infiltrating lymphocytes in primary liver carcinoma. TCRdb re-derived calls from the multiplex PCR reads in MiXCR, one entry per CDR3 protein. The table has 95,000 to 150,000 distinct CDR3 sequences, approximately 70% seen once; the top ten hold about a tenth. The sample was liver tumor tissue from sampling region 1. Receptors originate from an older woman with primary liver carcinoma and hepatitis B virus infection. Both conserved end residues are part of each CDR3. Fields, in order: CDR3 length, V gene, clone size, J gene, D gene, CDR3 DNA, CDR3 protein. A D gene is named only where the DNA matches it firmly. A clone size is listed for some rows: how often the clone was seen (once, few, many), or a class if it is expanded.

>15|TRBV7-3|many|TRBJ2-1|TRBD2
TGTGCCAGCAGCTTAACGCCGACTAGCCGAAATGAGCAGTTCTTC
CASSLTPTSRNEQFF
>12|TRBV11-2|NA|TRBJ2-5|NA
TGTGCCGGCAGCCTCCTCCAAGAGACCCAGTACTTC
CAGSLLQETQYF
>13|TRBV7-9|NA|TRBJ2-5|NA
TGTGCCAGCAGCTTAAGGGTTTTAGAGACCAAGTACTTC
CASSLRVLETKYF
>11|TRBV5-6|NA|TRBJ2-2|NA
TGTGCCAGCAAAAACACCGGGGACCTGTTTTTT
CASKNTGDLFF
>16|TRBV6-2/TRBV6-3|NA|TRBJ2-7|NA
TGTGCCAGCCTTCATCCGGTTGAGACAGCTTCCTACGAGCAGTACTTC
CASLHPVETASYEQYF
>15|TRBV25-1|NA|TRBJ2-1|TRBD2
TGTGCTAGCACTGAATCGGGCGGGAGACGGAATGGGCAGTTCTTC
CASTESGGRRNGQFF
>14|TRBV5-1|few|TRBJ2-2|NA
TGCGCCAGCAGCTTGCGAGGTAACACCGGGGAGCTGTTTTTT
CASSLRGNTGELFF
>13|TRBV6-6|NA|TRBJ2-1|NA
TGTGCCAGCGGTTATCAACTCGTGTATGAGCAGTTCTTC
CASGYQLVYEQFF
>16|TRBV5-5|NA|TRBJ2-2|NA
TGTGCCAGCAGCTATCCGGGTGGCTCGAACACCGTGGAGCTGTTTTTT
CASSYPGGSNTVELFF
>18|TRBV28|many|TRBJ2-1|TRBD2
TGTGCCAGCAGTCCGACCTTTGGGAGCGGGAGCTCCTACAATGAGCAGTTCTTC
CASSPTFGSGSSYNEQFF
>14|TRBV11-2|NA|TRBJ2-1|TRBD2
TGTGCCAGCTTAGCTAGCGGGAGGGCCGGTGTAGGGTTCTTC
CASLASGRAGVGFF
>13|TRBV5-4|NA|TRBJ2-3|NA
TGTGTCAGCAGCACCCCGGCCGTCGATTCGCAGTATTTT
CVSSTPAVDSQYF
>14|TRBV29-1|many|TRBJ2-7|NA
TGCAGCGTTGCGAGCAGGGGCGTTAACTACGAGCAGTACTTC
CSVASRGVNYEQYF